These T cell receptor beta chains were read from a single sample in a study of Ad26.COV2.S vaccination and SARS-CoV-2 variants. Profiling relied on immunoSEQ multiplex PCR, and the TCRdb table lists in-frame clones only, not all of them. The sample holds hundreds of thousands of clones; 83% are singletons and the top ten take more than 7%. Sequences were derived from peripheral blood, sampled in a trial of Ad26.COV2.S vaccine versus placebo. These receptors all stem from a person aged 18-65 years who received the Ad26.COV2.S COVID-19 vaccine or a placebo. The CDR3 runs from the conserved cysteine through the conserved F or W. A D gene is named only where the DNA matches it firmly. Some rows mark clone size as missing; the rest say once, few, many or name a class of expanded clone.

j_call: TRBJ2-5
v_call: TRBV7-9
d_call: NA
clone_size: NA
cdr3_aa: CASSLGEVWYRETQYF
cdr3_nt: TGTGCCAGCAGCTTAGGGGAAGTGTGGTATCGAGAGACCCAGTACTTC

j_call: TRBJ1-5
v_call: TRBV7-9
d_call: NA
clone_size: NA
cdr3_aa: CASSGDPLNQPQHF
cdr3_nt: TGTGCCAGCAGCGGAGACCCCCTCAATCAGCCCCAGCATTTT

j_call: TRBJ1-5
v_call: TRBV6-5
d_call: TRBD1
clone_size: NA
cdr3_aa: CASSLTGGNQPQHF
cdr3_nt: TGTGCCAGCAGTTTGACAGGGGGCAATCAGCCCCAGCATTTT

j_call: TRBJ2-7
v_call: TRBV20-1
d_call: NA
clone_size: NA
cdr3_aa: CSAGSYEQYF
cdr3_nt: TGCAGTGCAGGCTCGTACGAGCAGTACTTC

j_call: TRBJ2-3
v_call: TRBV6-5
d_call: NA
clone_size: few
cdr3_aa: CASSYRSVTDTQYF
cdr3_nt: TGTGCCAGCAGTTACAGATCTGTCACAGATACGCAGTATTTT

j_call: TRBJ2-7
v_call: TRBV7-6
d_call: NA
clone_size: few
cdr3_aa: CASSHEGRTDLGYEQYF
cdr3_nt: TGTGCCAGCAGCCACGAAGGACGGACCGACTTGGGCTACGAGCAGTACTTC

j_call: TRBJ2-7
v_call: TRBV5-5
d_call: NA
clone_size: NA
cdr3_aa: CASMGARYEQYF
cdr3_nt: TGTGCCAGCATGGGGGCTCGATACGAGCAGTACTTC

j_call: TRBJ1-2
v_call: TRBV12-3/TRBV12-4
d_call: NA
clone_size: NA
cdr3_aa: CASNMGRDYGYTF
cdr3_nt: TGTGCCAGCAATATGGGACGGGACTATGGCTACACCTTC

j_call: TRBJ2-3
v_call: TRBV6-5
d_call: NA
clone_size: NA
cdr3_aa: CASSYSVPTDTQYF
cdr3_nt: TGTGCCAGCAGTTACTCGGTACCCACAGATACGCAGTATTTT

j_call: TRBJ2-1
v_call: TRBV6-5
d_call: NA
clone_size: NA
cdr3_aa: CASSYSWGSWNEQFF
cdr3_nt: TGTGCCAGCAGTTACTCATGGGGCTCTTGGAATGAGCAGTTCTTC

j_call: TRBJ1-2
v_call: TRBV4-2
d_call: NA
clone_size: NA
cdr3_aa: CASSLGTGRYYGYTF
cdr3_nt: TGTGCCAGCAGCCTTGGCACGGGCCGCTACTATGGCTACACCTTC

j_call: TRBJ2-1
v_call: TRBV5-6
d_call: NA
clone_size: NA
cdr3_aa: CASLGGTASYNEQFF
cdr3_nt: TGTGCCAGCCTCGGAGGGACTGCGTCCTACAATGAGCAGTTCTTC

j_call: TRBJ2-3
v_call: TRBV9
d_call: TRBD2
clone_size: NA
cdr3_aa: CASSARSGGDTQYF
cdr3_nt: TGTGCCAGCAGCGCTCGGTCGGGGGGAGATACGCAGTATTTT

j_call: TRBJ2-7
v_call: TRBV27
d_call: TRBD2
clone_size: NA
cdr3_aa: CASSFFSGGPPEYF
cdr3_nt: TGTGCCAGCAGTTTTTTTAGCGGGGGGCCTCCTGAATACTTC

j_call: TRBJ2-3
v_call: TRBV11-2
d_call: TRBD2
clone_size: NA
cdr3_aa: CASSGREGQTDTQYF
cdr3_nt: TGTGCCAGCAGCGGGCGGGAGGGCCAGACAGATACGCAGTATTTT

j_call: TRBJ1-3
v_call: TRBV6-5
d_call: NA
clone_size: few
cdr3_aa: CASRMGEGNTIYF
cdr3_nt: TGTGCCAGCAGGATGGGGGAGGGAAACACCATATATTTT

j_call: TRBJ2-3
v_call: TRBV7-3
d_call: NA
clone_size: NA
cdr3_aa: CASSLFGGGKDTQYF
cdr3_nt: TGTGCCAGCAGCTTATTTGGTGGGGGCAAAGATACGCAGTATTTT

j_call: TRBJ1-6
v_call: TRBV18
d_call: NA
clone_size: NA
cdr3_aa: CASSPRQGGNSPLHF
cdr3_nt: TGTGCCAGCTCCCCCCGGCAGGGTGGTAATTCACCCCTCCACTTT

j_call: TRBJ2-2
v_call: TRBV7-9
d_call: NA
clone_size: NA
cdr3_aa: CASILTGPTTGELFF
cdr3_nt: TGTGCCAGCATCCTTACAGGCCCTACCACCGGGGAGCTGTTTTTT

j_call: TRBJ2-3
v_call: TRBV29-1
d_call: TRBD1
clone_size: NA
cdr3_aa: CSARGLGTGTDTQYF
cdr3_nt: TGCAGCGCCCGAGGGTTGGGGACAGGGACAGATACGCAGTATTTT

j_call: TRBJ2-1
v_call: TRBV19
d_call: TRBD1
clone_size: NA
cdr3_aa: CASSILGTGVDEQFF
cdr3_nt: TGTGCCAGTAGTATTTTGGGTACAGGGGTCGATGAGCAGTTCTTC

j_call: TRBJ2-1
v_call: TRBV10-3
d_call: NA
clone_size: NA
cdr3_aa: CAISAPDRVIPFF
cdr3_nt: TGTGCCATCAGTGCTCCGGACAGAGTCATACCGTTCTTC

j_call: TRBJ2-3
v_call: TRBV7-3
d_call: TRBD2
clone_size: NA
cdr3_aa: CASSKGLAVSTDTQYF
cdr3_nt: TGTGCCAGCAGCAAGGGACTAGCGGTTAGCACAGATACGCAGTATTTT

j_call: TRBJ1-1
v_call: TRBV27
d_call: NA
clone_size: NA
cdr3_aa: CASSSPGRGSTEAFF
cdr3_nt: TGTGCCAGCAGTTCCCCGGGTCGGGGGAGCACTGAAGCTTTCTTT

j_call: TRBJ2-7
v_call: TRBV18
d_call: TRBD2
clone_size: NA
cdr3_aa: CASSPVAGLTSYEQYF
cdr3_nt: TGTGCCAGCTCGCCTGTAGCGGGTCTGACCTCCTACGAGCAGTACTTC

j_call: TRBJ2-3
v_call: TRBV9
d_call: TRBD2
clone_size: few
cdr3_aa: CASSVSLAGADTQYF
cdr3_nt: TGTGCCAGCAGCGTGAGCCTAGCGGGAGCAGATACGCAGTATTTT

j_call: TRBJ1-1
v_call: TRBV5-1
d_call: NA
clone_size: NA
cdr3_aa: CASSLGGRTNTEAFF
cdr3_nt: TGCGCCAGCAGCCTCGGAGGACGAACCAACACTGAAGCTTTCTTT

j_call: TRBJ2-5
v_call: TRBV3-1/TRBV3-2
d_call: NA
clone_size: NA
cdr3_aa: CASSQRSAQETQYF
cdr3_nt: TGTGCCAGCAGCCAGCGGTCCGCACAAGAGACCCAGTACTTC

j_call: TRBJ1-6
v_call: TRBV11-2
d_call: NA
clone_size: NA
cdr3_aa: CASSSRLSTLHF
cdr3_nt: TGTGCCAGCAGCTCCCGGCTGTCGACCCTCCACTTT

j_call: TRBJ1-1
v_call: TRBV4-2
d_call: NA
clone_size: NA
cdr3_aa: CASSHQTGGLMNTEAFF
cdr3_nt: TGTGCCAGCAGCCACCAGACAGGCGGTCTCATGAACACTGAAGCTTTCTTT

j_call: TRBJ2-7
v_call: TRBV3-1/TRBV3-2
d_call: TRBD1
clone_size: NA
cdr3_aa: CASSRLTGPGYEQYF
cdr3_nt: TGTGCCAGCAGCCGCCTGACAGGGCCAGGCTACGAGCAGTACTTC

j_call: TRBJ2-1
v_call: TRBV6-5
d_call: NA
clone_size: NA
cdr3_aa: CASSPVQAGNEQFF
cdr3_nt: TGTGCCAGCAGTCCGGTCCAAGCTGGCAATGAGCAGTTCTTC

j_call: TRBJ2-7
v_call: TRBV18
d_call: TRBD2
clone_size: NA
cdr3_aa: CASSQSAGGYEQYF
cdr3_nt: TGTGCCAGCTCACAGAGCGCGGGAGGGTACGAGCAGTACTTC

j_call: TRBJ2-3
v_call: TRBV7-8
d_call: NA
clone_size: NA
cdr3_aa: CASSPPPWVRRTSTDTQYF
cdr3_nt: TGTGCCAGCAGCCCGCCCCCTTGGGTCCGACGAACTAGCACAGATACGCAGTATTTT

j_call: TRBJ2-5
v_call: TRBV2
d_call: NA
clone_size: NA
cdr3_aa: CASSQRETQYF
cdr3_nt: TGTGCCAGCAGCCAGAGGGAGACCCAGTACTTC

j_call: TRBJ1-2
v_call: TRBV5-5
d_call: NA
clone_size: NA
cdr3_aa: CASSGGPGSYGYTF
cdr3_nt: TGTGCCAGCAGCGGGGGACCGGGGAGCTATGGCTACACCTTC

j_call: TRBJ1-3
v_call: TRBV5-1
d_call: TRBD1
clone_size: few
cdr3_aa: CASSLTGTGKSGNTIYF
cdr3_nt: TGCGCCAGCAGCCTGACCGGGACAGGGAAATCTGGAAACACCATATATTTT

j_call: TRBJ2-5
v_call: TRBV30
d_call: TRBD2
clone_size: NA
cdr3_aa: CAWSAASGEKTQYF
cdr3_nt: TGTGCCTGGAGTGCGGCTAGCGGGGAGAAGACCCAGTACTTC

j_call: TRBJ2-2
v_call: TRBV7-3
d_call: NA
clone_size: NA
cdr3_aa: CASSILGGGELFF
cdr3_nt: TGTGCCAGCAGCATACTAGGTGGCGGGGAGCTGTTTTTT

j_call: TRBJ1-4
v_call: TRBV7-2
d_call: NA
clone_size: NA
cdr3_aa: CASSFESWKVRTNEKLFF
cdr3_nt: TGTGCCAGCAGTTTCGAGTCTTGGAAGGTTAGAACTAATGAAAAACTGTTTTTT

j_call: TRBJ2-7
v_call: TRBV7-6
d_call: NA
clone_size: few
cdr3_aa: CASSFRTGLTYHEQYF
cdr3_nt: TGTGCCAGCAGCTTTCGTACAGGGTTAACGTACCACGAGCAGTACTTC

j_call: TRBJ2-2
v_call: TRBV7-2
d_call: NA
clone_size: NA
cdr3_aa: CASSLAGGPDGELFF
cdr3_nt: TGTGCCAGCAGCTTAGCGGGGGGGCCGGACGGGGAGCTGTTTTTT

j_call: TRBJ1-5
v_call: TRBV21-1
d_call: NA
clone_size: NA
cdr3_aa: CASSRGQPQHF
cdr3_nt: TGTGCCAGCAGCAGGGGTCAGCCCCAGCATTTT

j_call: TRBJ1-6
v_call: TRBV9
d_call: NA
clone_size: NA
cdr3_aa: CASSARSRGSNSPLHF
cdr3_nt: TGTGCCAGCAGCGCAAGAAGCAGGGGTAGCAATTCACCCCTCCACTTT

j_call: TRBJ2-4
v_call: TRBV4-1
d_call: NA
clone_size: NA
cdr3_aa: CASSQDSPGGDIQYF
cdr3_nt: TGCGCCAGCAGCCAAGATTCACCCGGAGGGGACATTCAGTACTTC

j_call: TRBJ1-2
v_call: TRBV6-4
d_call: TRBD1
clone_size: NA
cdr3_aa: CASSDSQDRGLYGYTF
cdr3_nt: TGTGCCAGCAGTGACTCACAGGACAGGGGCCTCTATGGCTACACCTTC

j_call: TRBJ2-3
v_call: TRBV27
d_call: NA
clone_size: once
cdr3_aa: CASSLIGRGFTDTQYF
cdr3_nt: TGTGCCAGCAGTTTAATTGGCAGGGGTTTCACAGATACGCAGTATTTT

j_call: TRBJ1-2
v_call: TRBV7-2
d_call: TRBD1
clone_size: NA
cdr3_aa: CASSPYKGGTEYTF
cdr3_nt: TGTGCCAGCAGCCCATACAAGGGGGGGACAGAGTACACCTTC

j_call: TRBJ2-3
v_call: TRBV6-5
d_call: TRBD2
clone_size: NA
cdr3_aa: CASSLAGDLDTQYF
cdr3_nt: TGTGCCAGCAGTCTAGCGGGAGATTTAGATACGCAGTATTTT

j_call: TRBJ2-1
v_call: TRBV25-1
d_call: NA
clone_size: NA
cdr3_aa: CASSERYREGGEQFF
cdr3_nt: TGTGCCAGCAGTGAAAGGTATAGGGAAGGCGGTGAGCAGTTCTTC

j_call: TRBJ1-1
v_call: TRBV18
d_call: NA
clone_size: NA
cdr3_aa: CASSRQTEAFF
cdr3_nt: TGTGCCAGCTCCCGGCAGACTGAAGCTTTCTTT

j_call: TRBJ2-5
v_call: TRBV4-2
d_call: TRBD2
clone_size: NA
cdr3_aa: CASSQRGGYQETQYF
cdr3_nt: TGTGCCAGCAGCCAGCGGGGGGGATACCAAGAGACCCAGTACTTC

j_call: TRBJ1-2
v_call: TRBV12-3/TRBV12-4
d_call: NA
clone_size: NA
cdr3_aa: CASSLKGLYGYTF
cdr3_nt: TGTGCCAGCAGCCTAAAGGGTCTTTATGGCTACACCTTC

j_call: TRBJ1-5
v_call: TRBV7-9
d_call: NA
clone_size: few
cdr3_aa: CASSLRHAQPQHF
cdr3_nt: TGTGCCAGCAGCTTAAGACATGCACAGCCCCAGCATTTT

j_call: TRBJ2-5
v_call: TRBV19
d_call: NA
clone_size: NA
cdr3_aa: CASSAGQASQETQYF
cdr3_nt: TGTGCCAGTAGTGCGGGGCAGGCTTCTCAAGAGACCCAGTACTTC

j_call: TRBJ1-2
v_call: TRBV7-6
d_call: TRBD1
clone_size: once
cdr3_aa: CASSLNSGGGYGYTF
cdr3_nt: TGTGCCAGCAGCTTAAATTCAGGGGGTGGCTATGGCTACACCTTC

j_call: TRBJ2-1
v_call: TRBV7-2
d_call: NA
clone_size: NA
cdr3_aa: CASSLVYPNEQFF
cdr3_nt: TGTGCCAGCAGCTTAGTATATCCGAATGAGCAGTTCTTC